The clone carrying this TCR beta chain was seen only once. The antigen remains undetermined. This sample is part of a study of OX40 agonist ivuxolimab in advanced cancers. Study-level points and caveats: Clonal expansion was seen in CD4+ and CD8+ blood T cells by week 6 at 0.1 to 3.0 mg/kg.

Only in-frame clones appear in the TCRdb table, and some are missing; sequencing was by immunoSEQ multiplex PCR. The sample lists tens of thousands of clones; around 86% were seen once. Individuals having autoimmune disease history or systemic immunosuppression were not enrolled. The CDR3 loop spans 14 amino acids. Germline CDR1 is SGDLS and CDR2 is YYNGEE. Trimming left V 7 bases short and J 4 bases short, with 17 bases between. This chain uses TRBV9 with TRBJ1-1, with D perhaps matching TRBD1 (6 bases). Specimen: CD4+ or CD8+ T cells sorted from blood, collected in a trial of the OX40 agonist ivuxolimab. The TCR was taken from an adult with an advanced solid tumor such as melanoma, head and neck, liver or kidney cancer. The CDR3 sequence: CASAGGGISTEAFF. The CDR3 bases are TGTGCCAGCGCCGGAGGGGGAATCAGCACTGAAGCTTTCTTT.